The subject of this entry is one T cell receptor (beta chain). By how much of the sample it makes up, this clone is large (0.1 to 1%). Base qualities are not recorded, but no much larger clone differs from it by a single base. Other DNA sequences of this sample code for an identical CDR3. Genomic DNA was extracted from the FACS-sorted cells, and the TCRbeta chains were sequenced by the commercial immunoSEQ service. In the source study's methods: Repertoire data were analyzed with ImmunoSEQ Analyzer software v3.0 and R v3.5.1. Only productive rearrangements were analyzed, because sequences with stop codons or out-of-frame rearrangements were removed. The sequencing provider supplied the metrics for Simpson diversity, Shannon entropy, CDR3 length and nucleotide addition. Clonotypes were categorized by frequency as dominant, sub-dominant, low or lowest abundance, and clonotypes below 0.1% were excluded from most analyses. A CDR3 amino acid clonotype was designated public if detected in at least two subjects at a cumulative frequency of at least 0.5%. In its TCRdb copy, this immuneACCESS table keeps in-frame sequences only and misses some clones. Where compared with another copy, unresolved V genes explain less than half of these, and the others have no known cause. D and trimming were read from the DNA, whereas the V and J calls and clone size are those reported in that table. The sample includes about 3,700 clones, with roughly 40% observed a single time. Of the sample, 8.5% to 10% is held by the ten largest clones.

The sample's time point label, decoded: acute HCV infection, within 168 days of estimated infection date. The sequenced cells were not expanded in vitro beforehand; instead, HCV-specific TCR repertoires were characterized directly ex vivo. Enrolled in the Montreal Hepatitis C Cohort (HEPCO) in Canada, the donors were people who inject drugs, and these donors were followed every 3 months. Acute primary HCV infection was defined as a positive HCV RNA or antibody test that came after a negative test within the prior 24 weeks. A PE-labeled tetramer loaded with the NS3 peptide covering residues 1073-1081 was used to stain HCV-specific cells. CD3, CD8 and CD45RO antibodies were used for surface staining, and dead cells were excluded with an aqua fixable dye. The cohort additionally had 6 or 7 subjects who developed chronic infection, which was defined as HCV RNA positivity at 24 weeks. Frozen stocks of peripheral blood mononuclear cells were first thawed, after which negative isolation of CD8+ T cells was carried out using the MACS CD8+ T cell Isolation Kit. A BD FACSAria II cell sorter was used for cell sorting.

CDR1 LGHNA and CDR2 YNFKEQ are derived from the germline V gene. Trimming costs V 0 bases and J 6 bases, and their ends lie 9 bases apart. The CDR3 covers 14 residues, taking in both the cysteine and the phenylalanine. The sequence is cut down to CDR3 DNA, 42 bases in frame from base 1. This record belongs to a study of CD8 T cells in acute hepatitis C reinfection (dated by TCRdb to the early 2020s). About the full investigation: Both during acute infection and after viral clearance, the study profiled the TCRbeta repertoire of CD8+ T cells that were specific for the HCV NS3-1073 epitope. Acute samples came from a few spontaneous resolvers and 6 or 7 chronically infected subjects and were collected within 168 days of the estimated infection date. Several spontaneous resolvers provided paired acute and follow-up samples. Points the paper makes about the study in general: Diversity in the NS3-1073 specific repertoires was high, and no significant differences in diversity emerged among acute resolver, follow-up resolver and acute chronic samples. Chronically infected subjects had no follow-up repertoires because NS3-1073 specific cells were too rare to sort. All groups preferentially used the TRBV04 and TRBV06 gene families, and overrepresentation in the naive pool did not explain this preferential usage. Because bulk sequencing was performed on the TCRbeta chain only, alphabeta pairing of public clonotypes could not be determined. Over ten public clonotypes were found regardless of outcome; one public clonotype used V04-02/J02-02. CDR3 sequences shared with other epitopes were rarely observed, and exact matching may have been limited by differing sequencing approaches.

The TCR sequence derives from a man aged 25 to 40 with chronic hepatitis C. The chain employs TRBV4-2 and TRBJ1-5, and possibly TRBD1, on 6 matching bases. Sample: HCV NS3-1073 tetramer-sorted CD8+ T cells from PBMCs, taken during acute infection. What the cell subset or site label conveys for this sample: FACS-sorted NS3-1073 tetramer+ CD8+ T cells. The CDR3 here reads CASSQEQGSQPQHF. The nucleotide sequence is given as TGTGCCAGCAGCCAAGAGCAGGGGAGTCAGCCCCAGCATTTT.